The clone carrying this T cell receptor beta chain appeared a few times. V lost 6 bases, J lost 7 bases, and 2 bases stayed unmatched. The CDR3 length is 12 residues. The germline V gene has CDR1 MNHEY and CDR2 SMNVEV (reference sequence). The record originates from a study of blood T cell repertoires in COVID-19. Across the whole study: Samples taken during acute and convalescent COVID-19 were collected in the United States, Italy and Spain. From T cells, B-cell-depleted T cells, or PBMCs came the material, which was cDNA or gDNA.

Original analysis: Amplification of reference gene primers provided the estimated nucleated cell counts. TCRdb's table, derived via immunoSEQ multiplex PCR, lists solely in-frame clones and lacks some. V, J and clone size derive from that table, while D and trimming were established from the DNA sequence. The repertoire holds 450,000 to 500,000 clones, with around 85% as singletons. V usage is TRBV27 and J usage is TRBJ1-5, with 8 bases fitting TRBD1. The material sequenced was peripheral blood. The sequence was obtained from a human donor in a cohort sampled during active COVID-19. CDR3 in amino acids: CASRTGAQPQHF. The CDR3 coding sequence is TGTGCCAGCAGGACAGGGGCCCAGCCCCAGCATTTT.